The T cell receptor (beta chain) described here comes from a study of blood T cell repertoires in COVID-19. In the study overall: Donors in the United States, Italy and Spain gave samples during acute or convalescent COVID-19. The analysed material was cDNA or gDNA that came from T cells, B-cell-depleted T cells, or PBMCs.

As processed by the authors: Researchers report that nucleated cell counts were estimated from reference gene primer amplification. Produced via immunoSEQ multiplex PCR; TCRdb's table is partial and in-frame only. Clonal size and the V and J genes are those of that table, whereas D and trimming came from the DNA. The sample consists of about 140,000 clones, about four fifths of them appearing once. Sequenced material: peripheral blood. This receptor was identified in a woman aged 60 to 75 with acute or convalescent COVID-19.

The CDR3 reads CASSSQGANYGYTF. The CDR3, as DNA: TGTGCCAGCAGTTCACAGGGAGCTAACTATGGCTACACCTTC. The rearrangement uses TRBV2 and TRBJ1-2, with D perhaps TRBD1 (6 bases). The CDR3 covers 14 residues. V lost 5 bases to trimming and J lost 0 bases, with 10 bases between them. The germline gives CDR1 SNHLY, CDR2 FYNNEI.